The 15 T cell receptor beta chains below all came from one sample that was sequenced in a study of molecular identifiers for immune sequencing clone quantification. TCRdb ran MiXCR on the PCR reads and lists one entry per CDR3 protein. The data show approximately 60,000 distinct CDR3 sequences, with about a fifth seen just once and 1.4% held by the top ten. Sequences were obtained from naive CD8+ T cells from blood, with Jurkat cell RNA spiked in. Noted subset: FACS-sorted CD8+CD4-CCR7+CD45RA+ naive T cells. These receptors came from a human donor in good health. Some libraries in this study had Jurkat cell RNA spiked in.

This clonotype was seen many times. The chain links TRBV21-1 to TRBJ1-5; no DNA check was done on the table's D call, TRBD1. TRBV21-1 is designated a pseudogene. The CDR3 runs to 15 residues. In nucleotides, the CDR3 is TGTGCCAGCAGCAATTTGTACAGGGGGCTACAGCCCCAGCATTTT. Translating gives CASSNLYRGLQPQHF.

This clonotype was counted ten times or more. V and J are TRBV6-1 and TRBJ2-7, with 8 bases aligning to TRBD2. CDR1 MNHNS and CDR2 SASEGT come from the germline V gene. CDR3 length: 13 amino acids. The V gene end was trimmed by 4 bases and the J gene end by 2 bases; junction bases not matched to a gene: 1. The CDR3 loop is CASSVAGTYEQYF. The CDR3 coding sequence is TGTGCCAGCAGTGTAGCGGGAACCTACGAGCAGTACTTC.

This clonotype was recorded many times. The chain uses TRBV12-3 or TRBV12-4 and TRBJ2-5; no reliable D call. This CDR3 has 12 amino acids. Trimming stripped 7 bases from V and 2 bases from J, with 8 bases between. The CDR3 coding sequence is TGTGCCAGCACGTCAGGTCAAGAGACCCAGTACTTC. Amino acids: CASTSGQETQYF.

Comments on this clonotype: One junction end does not reproduce the germline sequence, and a read error may be involved. As DNA, the CDR3 is TGTGCCAGCAGCTTAGCGCTAGCGGGACGCAGTGAGCAGTCCTTC. Its protein product is CASSLALAGRSEQSF. V usage is TRBV7-4 and J usage is TRBJ2-1; 9 bases are shared with TRBD2. The CDR3 has 15 amino acids. Germline CDR1 is SGHVT and CDR2 is SQSDAQ.

The chain couples TRBV27 to TRBJ2-3; 9 bases line up with TRBD2. The CDR3 spans 17 residues. Trimming took 5 bases from V and 9 from J; bases not matched to a gene: 18. Germline V lookup: CDR1 MNHEY, CDR2 SMNVEV (reference sequence). CDR3 amino acids: CASSTLFSGSSTGTQYF. The CDR3 nucleotides read TGTGCCAGCAGTACCCTGTTTAGCGGGAGTAGTACAGGCACGCAGTATTTT.

This clonotype showed up many times. The V gene is TRBV29-1, the J gene TRBJ2-7, with D unresolved. The germline gives CDR1 SQVTM, CDR2 ANQGSEA. V shed 4 bases and J shed 2 bases, with 12 bases lying between them. The CDR3 is made up of 13 amino acids. The CDR3 DNA reads TGCAGCGTTGTCTTTCCAGAGGCCTACGAGCAGTACTTC. Translated: CSVVFPEAYEQYF.

This clonotype was seen a few times. The chain couples TRBV19 to TRBJ2-7; D possibly corresponds to TRBD2 (6 bases). V was shortened by 6 bases and J by 6 bases, with 15 bases between the two germline ends. The V gene's germline CDR1 is LNHDA and CDR2 SQIVND (reference sequence). This CDR3 region has 13 residues. The DNA for the CDR3 is TGTGCCAGTAGCTCATCGGGCGGGGCCGAGCAGTACTTC. Translating gives CASSSSGGAEQYF.

The sample holds a few counts of this clonotype. This chain's CDR3 is CASSVDLAGVDEQYF. The DNA of the CDR3 is TGTGCCAGCAGCGTAGACCTAGCGGGAGTCGACGAGCAGTACTTC. V gene TRBV9 combines with J gene TRBJ2-7; 10 bases agree with TRBD2. J was trimmed by 5 bases and V by 0 bases; bases with no gene match: 5. The length of the CDR3 is 15 residues. Germline values: CDR1 SGDLS, CDR2 YYNGEE.

At least ten counts were recorded for this clonotype. V usage is TRBV20-1 and J usage is TRBJ2-3; 15 bases are a match to TRBD2. The germline V gene has CDR1 DFQATT and CDR2 SNEGSKA (reference sequence). The CDR3 is 17 residues long. V gave up 1 base and J gave up 5 bases; unmatched junction bases: 7. The CDR3 region is CSARATGTSGRLDTQYF. CDR3 in DNA: TGCAGTGCTAGAGCAACCGGGACTAGCGGGAGGTTAGATACGCAGTATTTT.

In this sample, this clonotype turned up many times. The chain carries TRBV7-6 and TRBJ2-3; TRBD2 agrees at 8 bases. Trimming removed 2 bases from V and 5 bases from J; junction bases left unmatched: 6. The CDR3 totals 15 residues. Germline-derived CDR1 and CDR2 are SGHVS and FNYEAQ. In nucleotides, the CDR3 is TGTGCCAGCAGCTTAACACGGGAGGGCCGAGATACGCAGTATTTT. It is translated as CASSLTREGRDTQYF.

The rearrangement links TRBV14 to TRBJ1-1; no reliable D call. V was clipped by 4 bases and J by 3 bases, with 12 bases between them. The CDR3 is 14 residues long. The V gene's germline CDR1 is SGHDN and CDR2 FVKESK. CDR3 sequence: CASSPPRPYTEAFF. The CDR3 coding sequence is TGTGCCAGCAGCCCGCCCCGACCGTACACTGAAGCTTTCTTT.

For this clonotype: A junction end diverges from the germline sequence, so it may reflect a read error. The J gene is TRBJ1-2, the V gene TRBV12-3 or TRBV12-4; TRBD1 aligns across 7 bases. CDR3 length equals 13 residues. CDR3 nucleotides: TGTGCCAGCAGTTTGACAGGGAACTATGGCCACACCTTC. It translates to CASSLTGNYGHTF.

This clonotype was observed at least ten times. This chain connects TRBV9 to TRBJ2-5, with 10 nucleotides matching TRBD2. The CDR3 totals 15 residues. Germline V gene sequence: CDR1 SGDLS, CDR2 YYNGEE. Trimming removed 4 bases from V and 1 base from J; junction bases left unmatched: 4. CDR3 residues: CASSSSGGPQETQYF. The CDR3 coding sequence is TGTGCCAGCAGCTCTAGCGGGGGCCCCCAAGAGACCCAGTACTTC.

Note on this clonotype: A single base separates this from a much larger clone, so it may be a read error. The CDR3 protein is CASSKGFTEAFF. The CDR3, as DNA: TGTGCCAGCAGCAAGGGGTTCACTGAAGCTTTCTTT. The J gene is TRBJ1-1, the V gene TRBV7-9; tentative D call: TRBD1 (5 bases). Germline V lookup: CDR1 SEHNR, CDR2 FQNEAQ (reference sequence). Trimming cost V 5 bases and J 4 bases, with 8 bases left between them. The CDR3 has 12 residues.

This clonotype was recorded at least ten times. The rearrangement joins TRBV19 to TRBJ1-5; tentative D call: TRBD1 (5 bases). Trimming removed 2 bases at V and 6 bases at J, with 14 bases between. Germline loops: CDR1 LNHDA, CDR2 SQIVND (reference sequence). This CDR3 has 15 residues. CDR3 amino acids: CASSIWDEDGQPQHF. The DNA for the CDR3 is TGTGCCAGTAGTATATGGGACGAGGACGGTCAGCCCCAGCATTTT. Supplemented by reference TRBV19 and TRBJ1-5, the full variable domain reads DGGITQSPKYLFRKEGQNVTLSCEQNLNHDAMYWYRQDPGQGLRLIYYSQIVNDFQKGDIAEGYSVSREKKESFPLTVTSAQKNPTAFYLCASSIWDEDGQPQHFGDGTRLSIL.